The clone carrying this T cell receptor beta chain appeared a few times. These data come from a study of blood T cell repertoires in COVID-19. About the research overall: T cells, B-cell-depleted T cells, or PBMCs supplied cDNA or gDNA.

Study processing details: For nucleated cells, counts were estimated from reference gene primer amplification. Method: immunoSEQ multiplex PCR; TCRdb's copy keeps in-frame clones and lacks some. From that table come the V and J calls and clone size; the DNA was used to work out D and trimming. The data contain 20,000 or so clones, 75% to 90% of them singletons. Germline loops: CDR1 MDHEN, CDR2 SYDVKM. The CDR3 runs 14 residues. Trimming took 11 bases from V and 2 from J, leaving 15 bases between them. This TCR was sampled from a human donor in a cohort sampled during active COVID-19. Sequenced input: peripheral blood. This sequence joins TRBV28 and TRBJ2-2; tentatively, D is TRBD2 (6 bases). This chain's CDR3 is CAGGTRGNTGELFF. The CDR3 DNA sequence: TGTGCCGGGGGGACGAGGGGCAACACCGGGGAGCTGTTTTTT.